The source of this T cell receptor beta chain is a study of T cell responses to AZD1222 COVID-19 vaccine. Whole-study context: Pooled in the analysis were second doses at about 4 or about 12 weeks.

Clones were read by immunoSEQ multiplex PCR, and TCRdb kept only the in-frame ones, dropping some. Here the sample spans more than 75,000 clones, around 89% being singletons. Concerning this clone itself: What it recognizes is unknown.

The germline V gene encodes CDR1 SNHLY and CDR2 FYNNEI. V was clipped by 5 bases and J by 3 bases, with 13 bases between them. This CDR3 is built from 14 residues. Regarding the study as a whole: Increased Spike-specific TCR breadth and depth were observed after two AZD1222 doses. The donor group comprised mostly white British people and more females; the analysis possibly underestimated clonal diversity.

This material consisted of peripheral blood, taken on day 0 of AZD1222 vaccination. The TCR comes from an adult in good health. The chain is built from TRBV2 and TRBJ1-2; possible D gene TRBD1, 5 bases. The CDR3: CASSPLQGDYGYTF. The CDR3 region has the DNA TGTGCCAGCAGTCCCCTCCAGGGTGACTATGGCTACACCTTC. Looking up the rest from reference TRBV2 and TRBJ1-2 gives the full variable domain: EPEVTQTPSHQVTQMGQEVILRCVPISNHLYFYWYRQILGQKVEFLVSFYNNEISEKSEIFDDQFSVERPDGSNFTLKIRSTKLEDSAMYFCASSPLQGDYGYTFGSGTRLTVV.